This is a list of T cell receptor beta chains from one sample in a study of blood T cells in healthy people across ages. TCRdb fed the 5' RACE reads into MiXCR, producing one record per CDR3 protein. The table lists 1.5 million to 1.8 million distinct CDR3 sequences, about 45% of them singletons, with about 3.8% in the top ten. Material for sequencing was blood. The receptor source for this set is a woman aged 18-30 years in good health. CDR3s include the opening cysteine and the closing phenylalanine or tryptophan. Fields, in order: V gene, D gene, J gene, clone size, CDR3 protein, CDR3 DNA. D genes are given only for firm matches. Part of the rows lack a size; the others show once, few, many or a class for expanded clones.

>TRBV29-1|TRBD2|TRBJ2-5|few
CSVEGGRAGKTQYF
TGCAGCGTTGAAGGCGGGAGGGCCGGGAAGACCCAGTACTTC
>TRBV6-5|TRBD2|TRBJ2-3|few
CASSSWTSPDTQYF
TGTGCCAGCAGTTCCTGGACTAGCCCAGATACGCAGTATTTT
>TRBV7-3|TRBD2|TRBJ2-3|few
CASSLLAGGSSTDTQYF
TGTGCCAGCAGCTTACTAGCGGGAGGGTCTAGCACAGATACGCAGTATTTT
>TRBV4-1|-|TRBJ2-2|-
CASSQGRRGTSPSNTGELFF
TGCGCCAGCAGCCAAGGTCGGAGAGGCACGTCCCCCTCGAACACCGGGGAGCTGTTTTTT
>TRBV5-1|-|TRBJ1-1|-
CASGSGGWGTEAFF
TGCGCCAGTGGGTCGGGGGGCTGGGGCACTGAAGCTTTCTTT
>TRBV7-3|TRBD2|TRBJ2-1|few
CASSPKWASGNNEQFF
TGTGCCAGCAGCCCCAAATGGGCTAGCGGGAATAATGAGCAGTTCTTC
>TRBV12-3/TRBV12-4|TRBD1|TRBJ1-5|-
CASRARWDRGTYSNQPQHF
TGTGCCAGCAGGGCCCGTTGGGACAGGGGCACATATAGCAATCAGCCCCAGCATTTT
>TRBV4-3|TRBD2|TRBJ2-3|few
CASSPDREGADTQYF
TGCGCCAGCAGCCCGGACCGGGAGGGTGCAGATACGCAGTATTTT
>TRBV5-1|-|TRBJ2-3|-
CANSLRTDTQYF
TGCGCCAACAGCTTGAGAACGGATACGCAGTATTTT
>TRBV28|-|TRBJ1-2|few
CASLPGEANYGYTF
TGTGCCAGCCTTCCTGGGGAGGCTAACTATGGCTACACCTTC
>TRBV7-3|-|TRBJ2-1|few
CASTPLDLPLYNEQFF
TGTGCCAGCACCCCCCTTGACTTACCCTTGTACAATGAGCAGTTCTTC
>TRBV21-1|-|TRBJ2-1|-
CASSKYTPWAQWEQFF
TGTGCCAGCAGCAAATATACGCCGTGGGCTCAGTGGGAGCAGTTCTTC
>TRBV6-1|-|TRBJ2-7|-
CASSEGRIRREQYF
TGTGCCAGCAGTGAAGGGCGTATCCGTCGCGAGCAGTACTTC
>TRBV20-1|-|TRBJ2-3|few
CSAPGISTDTQYF
TGCAGTGCTCCTGGCATTAGCACAGATACGCAGTATTTT
>TRBV4-3|-|TRBJ1-5|few
CASSQHRVSNQPQHF
TGCGCCAGCAGCCAACACAGGGTGAGCAATCAGCCCCAGCATTTT